Listed here is a single T cell receptor beta chain. These data come from a study of blood T cell repertoires in COVID-19. Looking at the study overall: Samples taken during acute and convalescent COVID-19 were collected in the United States, Italy and Spain. T cells, B-cell-depleted T cells, or PBMCs supplied cDNA or gDNA.

Authors' analysis steps: Reference gene primers were amplified, and this amplification served to estimate nucleated cell counts. Some clones are missing from TCRdb's copy, which holds only in-frame ones; the method was immunoSEQ multiplex PCR. That table furnishes V, J and clone size, whereas the DNA furnished D and trimming. Here the sample spans about 190,000 clones, 80% to 90% being singletons. This receptor was taken from a young man with active or convalescent COVID-19. Sequenced sample: peripheral blood.

CDR3 bases: TGTGCCAGCAGTGTACCGGGAGTTGATGCCAAAAACATTCAGTACTTC. This encodes CASSVPGVDAKNIQYF. The chain combines TRBV2 with TRBJ2-4, with D possibly TRBD2 on 6 matching bases. This CDR3 is built from 16 residues. Germline CDR1 and CDR2: SNHLY and FYNNEI. V lost 4 bases, J lost 1 base, and 14 bases lay in between. The variable domain in full, completed from reference TRBV2 and TRBJ2-4, reads EPEVTQTPSHQVTQMGQEVILRCVPISNHLYFYWYRQILGQKVEFLVSFYNNEISEKSEIFDDQFSVERPDGSNFTLKIRSTKLEDSAMYFCASSVPGVDAKNIQYFGAGTRLSVL.